Presented here are 24 T cell receptor beta chains from one specimen sequenced in a study of identical twins. MiXCR, applied by TCRdb to the 5' RACE reads, yields one record per CDR3 protein. The repertoire holds hundreds of thousands of distinct CDR3 sequences, with over 8.5% as singletons. A further study also used this sample, focusing on yellow fever vaccine responses in identical twins.

Material: PBMCs. The receptors shown here come from a woman in her late teens or twenties in good health.

This clonotype has only a few counts. The rearrangement joins TRBV12-3 or TRBV12-4 to TRBJ2-2; D is uncertain. The CDR3 spans 14 residues. Trimming stripped 6 bases from V and 4 bases from J, with 12 bases between. The CDR3 region has the DNA TGTGCCAGCAGAGTAGGGCCGAGCACCGGGGAGCTGTTTTTT. Translated: CASRVGPSTGELFF.

This clonotype showed up many times. J is TRBJ2-2 and V is TRBV4-3; D is perhaps TRBD1 (6 bases). Germline lookup yields CDR1 LGHNA and CDR2 YSLEER. The CDR3 totals 16 residues. Trimming stripped 0 bases from V and 7 bases from J, with 15 bases between. The CDR3: CASSQDTNREHGELFF. The CDR3 nucleotides read TGCGCCAGCAGCCAAGATACGAACAGGGAGCACGGGGAGCTGTTTTTT.

This chain connects TRBV29-1 to TRBJ1-1; 10 positions agree with TRBD1. From germline, CDR1 is SQVTM and CDR2 ANQGSEA. After removal of 1 base from V and 0 bases from J, the junction contained 5 bases not matched to a gene. This CDR3 region has 16 residues. DNA for the CDR3: TGCAGCGTTGAAGGGACAGGGGGGCGGGTGAACACTGAAGCTTTCTTT. Translated: CSVEGTGGRVNTEAFF.

This clonotype was observed a few times. J is TRBJ2-3 and V is TRBV6-1, with 7 bases lining up with TRBD2. Losses at the gene ends were 10 bases for V and 4 bases for J; bases not matched to a gene: 14. CDR3 length: 15 residues. Germline assignment: CDR1 MNHNS and CDR2 SASEGT. The CDR3 DNA reads TGTGCCACCGCCAGGGCGGGAGTGGGGGCAGATACGCAGTATTTT. Its protein is CATARAGVGADTQYF.

This clonotype was picked up a small number of times. The V gene is TRBV7-9, the J gene TRBJ2-3; 7 bases map to TRBD2. Per germline, CDR1 SEHNR and CDR2 FQNEAQ (reference sequence). The V and J ends lost 1 base and 0 bases, in that order; junction bases with no gene match: 4. CDR3 length: 16 amino acids. The CDR3 DNA reads TGTGCCAGCAGCTTAGTCCCTAGCGGTAGCACAGATACGCAGTATTTT. Translated: CASSLVPSGSTDTQYF.

This chain connects TRBV11-2 to TRBJ2-7, with D maybe TRBD1 (5 bases). Trimming removed 0 bases from V and 3 bases from J, with 12 bases in between. CDR1 SGHAT and CDR2 FQNNGV come from the germline V gene. This CDR3 spans 15 amino acids. The CDR3 coding sequence is TGTGCCAGCAGCTTAGAAGCAGGGCCGGGCTACGAGCAGTACTTC. Encoded protein: CASSLEAGPGYEQYF.

J is TRBJ1-4 and V is TRBV3-1, with D possibly being TRBD1 (5 bases). The germline V gene encodes CDR1 LGHDT and CDR2 YNNKEL (reference sequence). Trimming stripped 4 bases from V and 8 bases from J, with 11 bases between. This CDR3 region has 13 residues. The CDR3 bases are TGTGCCAGCAGCCTTACCCAGGGAGAAAAACTGTTTTTT. Protein product: CASSLTQGEKLFF.

A few counts support this clonotype. V and J are TRBV5-1 and TRBJ2-7; D not resolved. The V gene lost 2 bases and the J gene lost 3 bases, with 18 bases spanning the gap. Germline lookup yields CDR1 SGHRS and CDR2 YFSETQ. There are 16 residues in the CDR3. The CDR3 DNA reads TGCGCCAGCAGCTTCTTACCCAGATCCGATAACTACGAGCAGTACTTC. The encoded protein is CASSFLPRSDNYEQYF. The full variable domain, its missing parts supplied by reference TRBV5-1 and TRBJ2-7, is KAGVTQTPRYLIKTRGQQVTLSCSPISGHRSVSWYQQTPGQGLQFLFEYFSETQRNKGNFPGRFSGRQFSNSRSEMNVSTLELGDSALYLCASSFLPRSDNYEQYFGPGTRLTVT.

The gene calls are TRBV12-5 and TRBJ2-5; D possibly matches TRBD1 or TRBD2 (5 bases each). Germline V gene lookup returns CDR1 LGHNT and CDR2 FRNRAP. V lost 6 bases and J lost 5, with 13 bases in between. The length of the CDR3 is 13 residues. The chain's CDR3 is CASGERGSETQYF. In DNA, the CDR3 is TGTGCTAGTGGAGAGAGGGGCTCGGAGACCCAGTACTTC.

The V and J genes are TRBV6-1 and TRBJ2-7; 12 positions match TRBD2. This CDR3 region has 14 residues. The J segment lost 1 base and the V segment lost 9 bases, leaving 4 bases of the junction unmatched. The germline V gene encodes CDR1 MNHNS and CDR2 SASEGT. The chain's CDR3 is CASQLAGGSYEQYF. The DNA of the CDR3 is TGTGCCAGTCAACTAGCGGGAGGATCCTACGAGCAGTACTTC.

The chain recombines TRBV29-1 with TRBJ2-7; 12 positions agree with TRBD2. This CDR3 spans 15 amino acids. The trim removed 1 base at V and 6 bases at J, leaving 7 bases unmatched. CDR1 and CDR2 (germline): SQVTM, ANQGSEA. The CDR3 spells CSVEGLAGVSLEQYF. For the CDR3, the DNA is TGCAGCGTTGAAGGACTAGCGGGAGTTTCCCTCGAGCAGTACTTC.

V usage is TRBV20-1 and J usage is TRBJ1-4; 9 nucleotides align to TRBD1. CDR3 length equals 14 residues. Per the germline V gene, CDR1 is DFQATT and CDR2 is SNEGSKA (reference sequence). The junction had 9 bases not matched to a gene; V was cut back by 6 bases and J by 7 bases. The CDR3 DNA sequence: TGCAGTGCCCCCGGGGACAGGGCGTTTGAAAAACTGTTTTTT. Amino acid sequence: CSAPGDRAFEKLFF.

This sequence joins TRBV7-2 and TRBJ2-7, with D perhaps matching TRBD2 (6 bases). The CDR3 has 14 residues. Germline assignment: CDR1 SGHTA and CDR2 FQGNSA. V was cut by 1 base and J by 3 bases, with 10 bases left in between. The CDR3 sequence is CASSLGLAIYEQYF. The CDR3 DNA reads TGTGCCAGCAGCTTAGGCCTAGCGATCTACGAGCAGTACTTC.

This chain connects TRBV27 to TRBJ2-7, with D hard to call. V was shortened by 3 bases and J by 4 bases, with 13 bases between the two germline ends. This CDR3 is 14 amino acids long. The germline gives CDR1 MNHEY, CDR2 SMNVEV (reference sequence). CDR3 sequence (DNA): TGTGCCAGCAGTTTCGAGGCAGAGCAATACGAGCAGTACTTC. Its translation: CASSFEAEQYEQYF.

V is TRBV12-3 or TRBV12-4 and J is TRBJ1-2; unclear D gene. V lost 8 bases to trimming and J lost 1 base, with 11 bases between them. The length of the CDR3 is 13 residues. CDR3 sequence reads: CASALGINYGYTF. The CDR3 DNA sequence: TGTGCCAGCGCCCTCGGGATTAACTATGGCTACACCTTC.

The gene calls are TRBV24-1 and TRBJ1-5; possibly TRBD1 for D (5 bases). The germline gives CDR1 KGHDR, CDR2 SFDVKD. The CDR3 consists of 15 residues. Trimming pared 5 bases from V and 5 bases from J, leaving 15 bases between. The CDR3 sequence: CATSGRDRGDQPQHF. Here the CDR3 DNA reads TGTGCCACCAGTGGTCGAGACAGAGGAGATCAGCCCCAGCATTTT.

Many counts were recorded for this clonotype. This sequence joins TRBV13 and TRBJ1-5; 8 nucleotides agree with TRBD1. The germline V gene encodes CDR1 PRHDT and CDR2 FYEKMQ (reference sequence). Trimming took 5 bases from V and 6 from J; bases not matched to a gene: 3. This CDR3 has 13 residues. The DNA for the CDR3 is TGTGCCAGCAGCGGACAGGGCGCTCAGCCCCAGCATTTT. Amino acid sequence: CASSGQGAQPQHF.

This clonotype was detected ten times or more. V and J are TRBV16 and TRBJ1-5; TRBD1 agrees at 11 bases. The CDR3 sequence is 15 residues long. CDR1 and CDR2 from the germline V gene are KGHSY and FQNENV. Trimming removed 2 bases from V and 7 bases from J; junction bases left unmatched: 4. CDR3 DNA sequence: TGTGCCAGCAGCCAAAGGGGACAGGGGGGACAGCCCCAGCATTTT. Protein product: CASSQRGQGGQPQHF.

This clonotype was seen more than once but under ten times. The rearrangement joins TRBV6-2 or TRBV6-3 to TRBJ2-7; 7 bases map to TRBD2. Trimming at V came to 5 bases and at J to 0 bases, leaving 7 bases not matched to a gene. The CDR3 has 15 amino acids. CDR1 MNHEY and CDR2 SVGEGT come from the germline V gene. The CDR3 nucleotides are TGTGCCAGCAGTCCCCTGGGCGGGGGCTCCTACGAGCAGTACTTC. Translation gives CASSPLGGGSYEQYF.

This clonotype was seen many times. The chain links TRBV18 to TRBJ2-1; TRBD1 is a possible D gene (5 bases). Per the germline V gene, CDR1 is KGHSH and CDR2 is LQKENI. This CDR3 comprises 14 residues. V lost 2 bases and J 6 bases, leaving 11 bases between the germline ends. The CDR3 DNA follows: TGTGCCAGCTCACCAGGGGCCGATAGCAATGAGCAGTTCTTC. Its protein product is CASSPGADSNEQFF.

This clonotype was counted between two and nine times. The gene calls are TRBV28 and TRBJ2-5, with D uncertain. V was trimmed by 2 bases and J by 5 bases, leaving 12 bases between them. CDR3 size: 14 residues. Germline V lookup: CDR1 MDHEN, CDR2 SYDVKM. This chain's CDR3 is CASSLHRRDETQYF. Here the CDR3 DNA reads TGTGCCAGCAGTTTACACCGAAGGGATGAGACCCAGTACTTC.

This chain uses TRBV25-1 with TRBJ2-3; 8 bases fit TRBD2. The CDR3 is 16 residues long. Germline V lookup: CDR1 MGHDK, CDR2 SYGVNS. V was clipped by 0 bases and J by 4 bases; unmatched bases: 6. Written as DNA, the CDR3 is TGTGCCAGCAGTGAATATGGCGGGGGGAACTCAGATACGCAGTATTTT. Translated: CASSEYGGGNSDTQYF. Complete variable domain (other parts from reference TRBV25-1 and TRBJ2-3): EADIYQTPRYLVIGTGKKITLECSQTMGHDKMYWYQQDPGMELHLIHYSYGVNSTEKGDLSSESTVSRIRTEHFPLTLESARPSHTSQYLCASSEYGGGNSDTQYFGPGTRLTVL.

The chain is built from TRBV27 and TRBJ1-2, with D uncertain. The germline V gene encodes CDR1 MNHEY and CDR2 SMNVEV (reference sequence). Trimming removed 9 bases at V and 10 bases at J, with 15 bases between. The CDR3 contains 11 residues. CDR3 nucleotide sequence: TGTGCCAGTCGACTCGGTACGGCCTACACCTTC. This translates into CASRLGTAYTF.

This clonotype showed up just a few times. This chain links TRBV6-2 or TRBV6-3 with TRBJ2-3; no clear D gene. The length of the CDR3 is 18 residues. V was cut by 6 bases and J by 4 bases, with 26 bases left in between. Germline V lookup: CDR1 MNHEY, CDR2 SVGEGT. The CDR3 DNA follows: TGTGCCAGCAGCCCCAATAGTCCTGGCTTCTTTGGCGCAGATACGCAGTATTTT. Translating it yields CASSPNSPGFFGADTQYF.